The TCR beta chain described here comes from a study of CD8+CD57+ T cells in acquired aplastic anemia. The wider study: Recorded DNA amounts for sorted CD4+ and CD8+ cells had an average of approximately 3.2 ug. Healthy donors had, on average, roughly 9.8 million reads for their CD4+ cells.

Study-level results: Patients versus controls showed no significant CD8+ Simpson's diversity difference. Patients and controls shared over 25 CD8+ CDR3 sequences, which appeared highly expressed in patients and within their immunodominant clones.

The V end lost 5 bases, the J end lost 0 bases, and 12 bases lay between the germline ends. Germline-derived CDR1 and CDR2 are SEHNR and FQNEAQ (reference sequence). CDR3 length: 15 amino acids. Genomic DNA acted as the template from which TCR beta VDJ combination and CDR3 sequence profiling were carried out. Each CDR3 protein is one row after TCRdb ran MiXCR on the reads. Here the sample spans about 210,000 distinct CDR3 sequences, under 65% being singletons. On this clonotype itself: The antigen is not known.

Sequencing input: sorted CD4+, CD8+, or CD8+CD57+ T cells (not recorded which) from PBMCs. This chain links TRBV7-9 with TRBJ2-3; D is unresolved. This TCR was recovered from a human donor in good health. CDR3 sequence (DNA): TGTGCCAGCAGCCCTTCGACTGGTAGCACAGATACGCAGTATTTT. The encoded protein is CASSPSTGSTDTQYF.